The entry below describes one T cell receptor (beta chain). V was clipped by 1 base and J by 2 bases, with 11 bases between them. This CDR3 has 15 residues. Germline lookup yields CDR1 SGHVS and CDR2 FQNEAQ. The entry originates in a study of blood T cell repertoires in COVID-19. At the level of the study: Specimens from acute and convalescent COVID-19 originated in the United States, Italy and Spain.

Per the authors' pipeline: It was from reference gene primer amplification that nucleated cell counts were estimated. The method was immunoSEQ multiplex PCR; TCRdb's version includes in-frame clones alone and lacks a portion of them. V, J and clone size are taken as reported in that table, and D and trimming were inferred from the DNA itself. The sample has around 72,000 clones, around 90% seen once. The receptor comes from a woman in her 50s with acute or convalescent COVID-19. The sample was peripheral blood. V usage is TRBV7-8 and J usage is TRBJ1-2, with D unclear. CDR3 bases: TGTGCCAGCAGCTTAGATCACAGACGGAACTATGGCTACACCTTC. It yields the protein CASSLDHRRNYGYTF.